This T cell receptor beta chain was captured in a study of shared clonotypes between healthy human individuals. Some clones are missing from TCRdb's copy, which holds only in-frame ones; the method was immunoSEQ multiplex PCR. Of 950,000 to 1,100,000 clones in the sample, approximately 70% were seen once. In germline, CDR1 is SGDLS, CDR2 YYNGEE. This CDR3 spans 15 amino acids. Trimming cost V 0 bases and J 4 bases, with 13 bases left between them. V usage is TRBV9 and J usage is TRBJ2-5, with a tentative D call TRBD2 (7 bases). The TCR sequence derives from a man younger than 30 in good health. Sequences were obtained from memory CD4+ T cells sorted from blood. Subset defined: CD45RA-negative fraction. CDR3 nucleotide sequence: TGTGCCAGCAGCGTAGTCCCGGGGGGCCCAGAGACCCAGTACTTC. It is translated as CASSVVPGGPETQYF.